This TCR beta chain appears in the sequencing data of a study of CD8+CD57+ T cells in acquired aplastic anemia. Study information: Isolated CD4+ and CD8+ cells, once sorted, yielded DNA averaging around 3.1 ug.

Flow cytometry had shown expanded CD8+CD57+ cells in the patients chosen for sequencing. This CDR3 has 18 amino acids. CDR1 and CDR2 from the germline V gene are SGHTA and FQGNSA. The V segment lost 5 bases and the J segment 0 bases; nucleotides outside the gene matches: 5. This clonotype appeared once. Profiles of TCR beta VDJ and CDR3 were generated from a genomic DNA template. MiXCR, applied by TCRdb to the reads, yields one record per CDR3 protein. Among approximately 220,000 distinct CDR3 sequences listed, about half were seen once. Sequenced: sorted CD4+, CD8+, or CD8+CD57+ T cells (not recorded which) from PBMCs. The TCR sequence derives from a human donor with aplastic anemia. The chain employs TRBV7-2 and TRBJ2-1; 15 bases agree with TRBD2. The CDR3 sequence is CASSPRGLAGGSYNEQFF. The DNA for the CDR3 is TGTGCCAGCAGCCCAAGGGGACTAGCGGGGGGCTCCTACAATGAGCAGTTCTTC.